This TCR beta chain is from a study of blood T cell repertoires in COVID-19. Here immunoSEQ multiplex PCR was the method, and the copy in TCRdb shows in-frame clones only, minus some. Among about 300,000 clones listed, about nine tenths were seen once. The CDR3 contains 17 residues. V lost 3 bases to trimming and J lost 0 bases; unmatched junction nucleotides: 8. Germline-derived CDR1 and CDR2 are SGDLS and YYNGEE. This clonotype originated in a woman between 45 and 60 years old who had been exposed to COVID-19. The specimen was PBMCs or T cells enriched from blood (not recorded which). The chain combines TRBV9 with TRBJ2-4; 8 bases line up with TRBD2. The CDR3 loop is CASSAGGANVAKNIQYF. The CDR3 nucleotides are TGTGCCAGCAGCGCGGGAGGGGCAAACGTAGCCAAAAACATTCAGTACTTC.